This T cell receptor (beta chain) was captured by sequencing in a study of spatial heterogeneity in lung cancer. This clonotype has just a few counts. TCRdb passed the 5' RACE reads through MiXCR, listing each CDR3 protein once. Here the sample spans approximately 81,000 distinct CDR3 sequences, approximately 12% being singletons. Time point noted: sample taken at primary tumor resection. From tumor, nontumor lung or frozen PBMC, whole RNA was taken unsorted for sequencing. The input for sequencing was PBMCs, taken at surgery. The sequence was obtained from a male donor with early-stage non-small cell lung cancer.

This chain's CDR3 is CAISPGPVSDTDTQYF. CDR3 coding DNA: TGTGCCATCTCCCCGGGACCCGTCTCTGACACAGATACGCAGTATTTT. The chain uses TRBV28 and TRBJ2-3; the D gene could be TRBD1 or TRBD2 (5 bases each). The ends were cut back, 10 bases at V and 2 bases at J, with 22 bases in the middle. The CDR3 runs 16 residues. The germline CDR1 and CDR2 sequences are MDHEN and SYDVKM.